These 21 T cell receptor beta chains were all obtained from the same sample, sequenced in a study of glioma-infiltrating T cells. The iRepertoire nested amplicon-rescue multiplex PCR amplified TCR alpha and beta CDR3s from RNA. TCRdb analysed the multiplex PCR reads with MiXCR anew, one entry per CDR3 protein. The sample lists 17,000 or so distinct CDR3 sequences, roughly 50% occurring once. The sample was glioma tissue, nonneoplastic brain tissue, or PBMCs (not recorded which). Every receptor here comes from a human donor with low-grade glioma or glioblastoma, undergoing nonglioma brain surgery, or in good health (not recorded which).

Of note for this clonotype: Being one base from a much bigger clone, this may be a read error. This rearrangement joins TRBV4-1 to TRBJ1-1; D is possibly TRBD1 (6 bases). The CDR3 sequence is 15 residues long. The germline V and J ends were trimmed by 7 bases and 1 base, with 16 bases remaining between them. Germline-derived CDR1 and CDR2 are MGHRA and YSYEKL. The CDR3 region is CASIHAQGQNTEAFF. CDR3 in DNA: TGCGCCAGCATCCACGCTCAGGGGCAGAACACTGAAGCTTTCTTT.

This clonotype was recorded at least ten times. V is TRBV4-2 and J is TRBJ1-5; a weak D match, TRBD1 (5 bases). This CDR3 region has 14 residues. The V end was cut by 1 base, the J end by 1 base, with 5 bases between. The germline CDR1 and CDR2 sequences are LGHNA and YNFKEQ. CDR3 nucleotide sequence: TGTGCCAGCAGCCAAGGGGGGAGCAATCAGCCCCAGCATTTT. Residues: CASSQGGSNQPQHF.

This sequence joins TRBV19 and TRBJ2-5; TRBD1 aligns across 7 bases. The V segment lost 3 bases and the J segment 1 base; nucleotides outside the gene matches: 11. The CDR3 spans 17 residues. Germline CDR1 LNHDA, CDR2 SQIVND (reference sequence). CDR3: CASSMGQNLPPQETQYF. Here the CDR3 DNA reads TGTGCCAGTAGTATGGGACAGAACCTGCCCCCCCAAGAGACCCAGTACTTC. Drawing the rest from reference TRBV19 and TRBJ2-5, the complete variable domain is DGGITQSPKYLFRKEGQNVTLSCEQNLNHDAMYWYRQDPGQGLRLIYYSQIVNDFQKGDIAEGYSVSREKKESFPLTVTSAQKNPTAFYLCASSMGQNLPPQETQYFGPGTRLLVL.

This chain uses TRBV7-3 with TRBJ1-1; D ambiguous. The CDR3 is 11 residues long. Germline-derived CDR1 and CDR2 are SGHTA and FQGTGA. V was pared by 5 bases and J by 11 bases, with 12 bases between. Here the CDR3 DNA reads TGTGCCAGCAGCGGCCCTGGAGGGGCTTTCTTT. Protein product: CASSGPGGAFF.

The chain has TRBV6-6 and TRBJ2-7; no clear D. V gave up 2 bases and J gave up 0 bases, with 14 bases separating them. The CDR3 covers 16 residues. CDR1 and CDR2 (germline): MNHNY, SVGAGI (reference sequence). CDR3 region: CASSYGGLLSSYEQYF. CDR3 coding DNA: TGTGCCAGCAGTTACGGTGGGCTTTTGAGCTCCTACGAGCAGTACTTC.

V usage is TRBV6-5 and J usage is TRBJ2-1; TRBD2 matches at 7 bases. Germline V gene lookup returns CDR1 MNHEY and CDR2 SVGAGI. The CDR3 is 13 amino acids. Unmatched junction bases numbered 2, after V lost 4 bases and J lost 5 bases. The CDR3 region is CASSLGTNNEQFF. CDR3 sequence (DNA): TGTGCCAGCAGTTTAGGGACTAACAATGAGCAGTTCTTC.

This chain links TRBV28 with TRBJ1-6; TRBD1 agrees at 8 bases. V shed 7 bases, J shed 7 bases, and the junction held 9 bases outside the gene matches. Germline V gene lookup returns CDR1 MDHEN and CDR2 SYDVKM. The CDR3 is made up of 15 amino acids. The CDR3 reads CASNKDRERNSPLHF. CDR3 DNA: TGTGCCAGCAATAAGGACAGGGAGAGGAATTCACCCCTCCACTTT.

This chain links TRBV6-2 or TRBV6-3 with TRBJ2-2, with D perhaps matching TRBD2 (5 bases). Trimming stripped 4 bases from V and 11 bases from J, with 14 bases between. The CDR3 consists of 13 residues. Germline values: CDR1 MNHEY, CDR2 SVGEGT. CDR3 bases: TGTGCCAGCAGTTCCAGGACTCCCATAGAGCTGTTTTTT. This sequence encodes CASSSRTPIELFF.

A few counts support this clonotype. The CDR3 DNA follows: TGTGCCAGCAGTAGTTTGGGCCCAGATACGCAGTATTTT. Amino acid sequence: CASSSLGPDTQYF. J is TRBJ2-3 and V is TRBV6-5; no definite D call. The V end was cut by 5 bases, the J end by 4 bases, with 10 bases between. Germline values: CDR1 MNHEY, CDR2 SVGAGI. The CDR3 runs 13 residues.

This clonotype has just a few counts. V is TRBV6-2 or TRBV6-3 and J is TRBJ2-5; D not resolved. This CDR3 has 13 residues. V lost 6 bases to trimming and J lost 4 bases, with 12 bases between them. Germline CDR1 is MNHEY and CDR2 is SVGEGT. CDR3 sequence (DNA): TGTGCCAGCAGAACGGGTACGGCAGAGACCCAGTACTTC. It encodes CASRTGTAETQYF.

This clonotype turned up a few times. V is TRBV6-2 or TRBV6-3 and J is TRBJ1-1; D is ambiguous. CDR3 length equals 11 residues. Germline assignment: CDR1 MNHEY and CDR2 SVGEGT. With 0 bases removed from V and 9 bases from J, the gap between germline ends came to 5 bases. CDR3 protein: CASSYSWQAFF. The CDR3 nucleotides read TGTGCCAGCAGTTACTCCTGGCAAGCTTTCTTT.

This clonotype was seen a few times. The J gene is TRBJ2-2, the V gene TRBV6-2 or TRBV6-3; D possibly corresponds to TRBD1 (5 bases). Between the trimmed V and J ends, which lost 1 base and 1 base, there was a span of 10 bases. The germline CDR1 and CDR2 sequences are MNHEY and SVGEGT. The CDR3 consists of 16 residues. CDR3 sequence: CASSYWRQMNTGELFF. The DNA of the CDR3 is TGTGCCAGCAGTTACTGGAGACAGATGAACACCGGGGAGCTGTTTTTT.

This clonotype was seen ten or more times. V gene TRBV7-9 combines with J gene TRBJ2-1; D gene ambiguous. The CDR3 runs 14 residues. CDR1 and CDR2 (germline): SEHNR, FQNEAQ (reference sequence). V was pared by 7 bases and J by 0 bases, with 10 bases between. The CDR3 DNA follows: TGTGCCAGCAAACAAACGAGCTCCTACAATGAGCAGTTCTTC. It specifies CASKQTSSYNEQFF.

This clonotype was seen at least ten times. The chain uses TRBV10-3 and TRBJ2-3; 12 bases fit TRBD2. Germline V gives CDR1 ENHRY, CDR2 SYGVKD. The CDR3 spans 14 residues. After removal of 11 bases from V and 6 bases from J, the junction contained 9 bases not matched to a gene. As DNA, the CDR3 is TGTGCCGCCCAGACTAGCGGGGGATTGGATACGCAGTATTTT. Residues: CAAQTSGGLDTQYF.

This chain joins TRBV29-1 and TRBJ1-5; unclear D gene. The V and J ends lost 6 bases and 2 bases respectively, with 8 bases between them. Germline lookup yields CDR1 SQVTM and CDR2 ANQGSEA. The CDR3 is 12 amino acids. CDR3 in amino acids: CSVQAGNQPQHF. For the CDR3, the DNA is TGCAGCGTCCAAGCGGGCAATCAGCCCCAGCATTTT.

In nucleotides, the CDR3 is TGTGCCAGCAGTACCCTCAGACTAGCGGTCTACAATGAGCAGTTCTTC. Translated, it gives CASSTLRLAVYNEQFF. This chain connects TRBV28 to TRBJ2-1; 9 nucleotides agree with TRBD2. Germline V gives CDR1 MDHEN, CDR2 SYDVKM. This CDR3 has 16 amino acids. V trimming: 5 bases; J trimming: 3 bases; junction bases outside the gene matches: 8. Variable domain in full (rest from reference TRBV28 and TRBJ2-1): DVKVTQSSRYLVKRTGEKVFLECVQDMDHENMFWYRQDPGLGLRLIYFSYDVKMKEKGDIPEGYSVSREKKERFSLILESASTNQTSMYLCASSTLRLAVYNEQFFGPGTRLTVL.

This clonotype has just a few counts. Here the CDR3 omits its conserved ending phenylalanine or tryptophan, so a read error is the likely source. This chain connects TRBV4-1 to TRBJ2-7; the D gene is possibly TRBD2 (5 bases). Germline CDR1 is MGHRA and CDR2 is YSYEKL. The ends were cut back, 0 bases at V and 0 bases at J, with 12 bases in the middle. The CDR3 has 16 residues. CDR3 nucleotide sequence: TGCGCCAGCAGCCAAGAGAGTCCGGGAAACTCCTACGAGCAGTACCTC. It yields the protein CASSQESPGNSYEQYL.

The chain is built from TRBV6-2 or TRBV6-3 and TRBJ1-6, with 10 bases matching TRBD1. Germline V lookup: CDR1 MNHEY, CDR2 SVGEGT. V was clipped by 2 bases and J by 7 bases; unmatched bases: 2. This CDR3 has 15 amino acids. The CDR3 DNA reads TGTGCCAGCAGTTACCAGGGACAGGGGAATTCACCCCTCCACTTT. It translates to CASSYQGQGNSPLHF.

V usage is TRBV7-2 and J usage is TRBJ1-5, with D unclear. The CDR3 is 13 residues long. V dropped 1 base and J dropped 6 bases, with 7 bases sitting between them. CDR1 is SGHTA, CDR2 FQGNSA, per germline. CDR3 in amino acids: CASSLESTQPQHF. The CDR3 DNA reads TGTGCCAGCAGCTTAGAGTCGACTCAGCCCCAGCATTTT.

J is TRBJ1-2 and V is TRBV6-2 or TRBV6-3; D is unresolved. The V end was cut by 0 bases, the J end by 6 bases, with 8 bases between. CDR3 size: 13 residues. Per germline, CDR1 MNHEY and CDR2 SVGEGT. CDR3: CASSYSEGNGYTF. DNA for the CDR3: TGTGCCAGCAGTTACTCGGAGGGAAATGGCTACACCTTC.

This chain joins TRBV28 and TRBJ2-3, with 9 bases fitting TRBD2. CDR3 size: 15 residues. Germline CDR1 MDHEN, CDR2 SYDVKM. The trim removed 3 bases at V and 2 bases at J, leaving 3 bases unmatched. CDR3 sequence reads: CASSLAGGLTDTQYF. CDR3 in DNA: TGTGCCAGCAGTTTGGCGGGAGGGCTCACAGATACGCAGTATTTT.